This TCR beta chain was recovered during a study of T cells expressing NK-cell markers. Study details: Cells sorted as CD3+CD56+NKG2C+, CD3+CD56+NKG2C- and CD3+CD56-NKG2C+ T cells supplied the TCR beta repertoires. Study results and limitations: About 1.0-8% of CD8+ T cells in about six donors belonged to dominant NKG2C+ clonotypes.

Template switching by 5'RACE with UMIs generated the TCR beta cDNA. From the 5' RACE reads, TCRdb lists one entry per CDR3 protein and no DNA. This repertoire includes more than 250,000 distinct CDR3 sequences. In the case of this clonotype: Its antigen is unknown.

The CDR3 runs to 14 residues. Per germline, CDR1 SGHAT and CDR2 FQDESV (reference sequence). This TCR was recovered from a man younger than 35 in good health. The chain carries TRBV11-1 and TRBJ2-1; TCRdb picks TRBD1, but there is no DNA to check that call. Material for sequencing was blood T cells: a sorted CD56 or NKG2C T cell subset, CD4+ or CD8+ T cells, or bulk PBMC T cells (not recorded which). The CDR3 loop is CASSLGTIYNEQFF.